These 30 T cell receptor beta chains came from one sample sequenced in a study of tumor-infiltrating lymphocytes in primary liver carcinoma. The input was 450 to 500 ng total RNA; TCR beta cDNA was made from it with a constant-region primer. Each TCR beta library was derived from three nested multiplex PCR rounds that employed slightly modified ARM-PCR. The first two PCR rounds used TRBV1-TRBV30 primers with a Cbeta primer, 10 cycles each. Each CDR3 protein gets one entry after TCRdb re-called the multiplex PCR reads with MiXCR. In the table there are roughly 57,000 distinct CDR3 sequences, 71% of which are singletons. The roughly 17-32 mg bulk tissue piece was not sorted before simultaneous RNA and DNA extraction. The specimen was liver tumor tissue from sampling region 2. As to subset: tumor region T2, inferior pole. These receptors were taken from a man aged 40-50 years with primary liver carcinoma and hepatitis B virus infection.

As for this clonotype: The conserved phenylalanine or tryptophan is not found at the CDR3 terminus, so this likely reflects a read error. The chain recombines TRBV12-3 or TRBV12-4 with TRBJ2-5; D is possibly TRBD2 (5 bases). The CDR3 sequence is 14 residues long. Trimming took off 7 bases at V and 7 bases at J, with 19 bases between the two ends. CDR3 DNA: TGTGCCAGCATCCCCCAGGAGGATCTGTTGACCCAGTACTTA. Translation gives CASIPQEDLLTQYL.

In regard to this clonotype: A read error may account for a junction end that differs from germline. The rearrangement links TRBV10-3 to TRBJ2-1; D perhaps matches TRBD2 (5 bases). Germline loops: CDR1 ENHRY, CDR2 SYGVKD. The CDR3 runs to 14 residues. CDR3 DNA sequence: TGTGCCATCAGTCCCACGGCGACCCGGGATAAGCAATTCTTC. Amino acid sequence: CAISPTATRDKQFF.

V and J are TRBV7-2 and TRBJ2-5; 10 nucleotides agree with TRBD1. CDR3 length equals 14 residues. V was pared by 5 bases and J by 4 bases, with 4 bases of the junction left unmatched. Looked up from germline, CDR1 is SGHTA and CDR2 is FQGNSA. This CDR3 is CASSPGQGRETQYF. The CDR3 nucleotides read TGTGCCAGCAGCCCGGGACAGGGGAGAGAGACCCAGTACTTC. The complete variable domain, with remaining parts taken from reference TRBV7-2 and TRBJ2-5, reads GAGVSQSPSNKVTEKGKDVELRCDPISGHTALYWYRQSLGQGLEFLIYFQGNSAPDKSGLPSDRFSAERTGGSVSTLTIQRTQQEDSAVYLCASSPGQGRETQYFGPGTRLLVL.

This clonotype was detected many times. This chain connects TRBV12-5 to TRBJ1-1, with a possible D match to TRBD1 (5 bases). With 1 base removed from V and 10 bases from J, the gap between germline ends came to 10 bases. The CDR3 runs 12 residues. Per the germline V gene, CDR1 is LGHNT and CDR2 is FRNRAP. The CDR3 protein is CASGLGQGRAFF. The CDR3 nucleotides read TGTGCTAGTGGTTTGGGTCAGGGCCGAGCTTTCTTT.

This clonotype was counted many times. The gene calls are TRBV29-1 and TRBJ2-1; D is undetermined. This CDR3 is built from 14 residues. Germline V CDR1 and CDR2: SQVTM, ANQGSEA. V lost 4 bases, J lost 2 bases, and 12 bases lay in between. The CDR3, as DNA: TGCAGCGTTGGGCGCCAGTTAGCCTACAATGAGCAGTTCTTC. Amino acids: CSVGRQLAYNEQFF.

Written as DNA, the CDR3 is TGTGCCAGCAGTTTATATGGCGAGACCCAGTACTTC. The encoded protein is CASSLYGETQYF. The rearrangement links TRBV28 to TRBJ2-5, with D unresolved. The CDR3 is made up of 12 amino acids. Germline assignment: CDR1 MDHEN and CDR2 SYDVKM. V was clipped by 1 base and J by 5 bases, with 5 bases between them.

This clonotype was seen once. This is likely a read error, given that the CDR3 carries no conserved phenylalanine or tryptophan at its end. This chain links TRBV4-1 with TRBJ2-1; D gene ambiguous. The CDR3 loop spans 12 amino acids. Germline V gene lookup returns CDR1 MGHRA and CDR2 YSYEKL. In nucleotides, the CDR3 is TGCGTCAGCAGCCAAGAAAGGAATGAGCAGTTCATC. Translation: CVSSQERNEQFI.

This clonotype was detected only a few times. J is TRBJ2-4 and V is TRBV29-1; D uncertain. CDR3 length: 18 residues. Trimming took 3 bases from V and 0 from J, leaving 21 bases between them. The germline V gene encodes CDR1 SQVTM and CDR2 ANQGSEA. CDR3 DNA: TGCAGCGTTGAGGTCAGAGATCAAATCCATTTAGCCAAAAACATTCAGTACTTC. Its translation: CSVEVRDQIHLAKNIQYF.

This clonotype has ten or more counts. CDR3 amino acids: CASSQANRKNTEAFF. The CDR3 nucleotides are TGCGCCAGCAGCCAAGCGAACAGGAAGAACACTGAAGCTTTCTTT. This chain connects TRBV4-3 to TRBJ1-1, with TRBD1 as a possible D gene (5 bases). Trimming removed 1 base from V and 1 base from J, with 10 bases in between. Germline V CDR1 and CDR2: LGHNA, YSLEER. The CDR3 is 15 residues long.

The gene calls are TRBV4-3 and TRBJ2-7, with D possibly being TRBD2 (5 bases). Trimming shortened V by 1 base and J by 1 base, and 20 bases separated the two germline ends. The CDR3 loop spans 18 amino acids. Germline CDR1 reads LGHNA; CDR2 reads YSLEER. DNA for the CDR3: TGCGCCAGCAGCCAAGTAGGGCGAGAGGGCGTATTATCCTACGAGCAGTACTTC. Protein product: CASSQVGREGVLSYEQYF.

Points on this clonotype: Relative to the germline gene, one junction end is altered; a read error may explain this. The rearrangement uses TRBV10-3 and TRBJ1-5, with D unclear. Germline V gives CDR1 ENHRY, CDR2 SYGVKD. This CDR3 has 14 amino acids. CDR3 region: CAIIEYEGDQRQHF. The CDR3 DNA reads as TGTGCCATCATTGAGTATGAGGGCGATCAGCGCCAGCATTTC.

The gene calls are TRBV6-1 and TRBJ2-3, with TRBD2 matching 7 bases. This CDR3 is built from 14 residues. V shed 5 bases, J shed 3 bases, and the junction held 5 bases outside the gene matches. CDR1 is MNHNS and CDR2 is SASEGT in the germline V gene. The CDR3 nucleotides are TGTGCCAGCAGTAATGGTAGCGGGACAGATACGCAGTATTTT. It yields the protein CASSNGSGTDTQYF.

A note on this clonotype: One junction end does not reproduce the germline sequence, and a read error may be involved. The CDR3 region is CSANGLAGGAEIQYF. The DNA for the CDR3 is TGCAGCGCAAACGGACTAGCGGGGGGTGCTGAGATCCAGTACTTC. V gene TRBV29-1 combines with J gene TRBJ2-5, with TRBD2 identical over 14 bases. CDR3 length: 15 residues. Germline assignment: CDR1 SQVTM and CDR2 ANQGSEA. Full variable domain (rest looked up from reference TRBV29-1 and TRBJ2-5): SAVISQKPSRDICQRGTSLTIQCQVDSQVTMMFWYRQQPGQSLTLIATANQGSEATYESGFVIDKFPISRPNLTFSTLTVSNMSPEDSSIYLCSANGLAGGAEIQYFGPGTRLLVL.

A note on this clonotype: A read error may produce the germline difference seen at one junction end. The genes are TRBV6-2 or TRBV6-3 and TRBJ2-7, with 7 bases identical to TRBD1. In germline, CDR1 is MNHEY, CDR2 SVGEGT. CDR3 length: 13 amino acids. Written as DNA, the CDR3 is TGTGCCAGCAACAGGGGAAAGTGGGTCGAGCAGTATTTC. Its translation: CASNRGKWVEQYF.

Comment on this clonotype: Since a much larger clone is just one base distant, this may be a read error. The gene calls are TRBV28 and TRBJ1-3; TRBD1 matches at 7 bases. Unmatched junction bases numbered 7, after V lost 5 bases and J lost 0 bases. The CDR3 is 16 amino acids. The germline V gene has CDR1 MDHEN and CDR2 SYDVKM. The CDR3 spells CASSPGTVFSGNTIYF. The CDR3 DNA is TGTGCCAGCAGTCCCGGGACAGTTTTCTCTGGAAACACCATATATTTT. Using reference TRBV28 and TRBJ1-3 for the parts outside the CDR3, the full variable domain is DVKVTQSSRYLVKRTGEKVFLECVQDMDHENMFWYRQDPGLGLRLIYFSYDVKMKEKGDIPEGYSVSREKKERFSLILESASTNQTSMYLCASSPGTVFSGNTIYFGEGSWLTVV.

A remark on this clonotype: At one of its ends the junction is not consistent with the germline gene, which may arise from a read error. The J gene is TRBJ2-1, the V gene TRBV5-1; possible D gene TRBD2, 6 bases. Germline CDR1 is SGHRS and CDR2 is YFSETQ. This CDR3 has 15 amino acids. This chain's CDR3 is CASGVRLDSYNEQFF. Written as DNA, the CDR3 is TGCGCCAGCGGCGTACGACTAGACTCCTATAATGAGCAGTTCTTC.

This clonotype showed up just a few times. J is TRBJ2-7 and V is TRBV29-1; 7 bases align to TRBD1. CDR3 size: 16 residues. The ends lost 6 bases at V and 3 bases at J; junction bases unmatched: 17. Germline CDR1 is SQVTM and CDR2 is ANQGSEA. The CDR3 protein is CSVDRSGTVGSYEQYF. In DNA, the CDR3 is TGCAGCGTCGACCGGTCGGGGACAGTAGGAAGCTACGAGCAGTACTTC.

The gene calls are TRBV12-3 or TRBV12-4 and TRBJ2-7, with 10 positions matching TRBD1. The CDR3 is 15 amino acids. For the CDR3, the DNA is TGTGCCAGCAGTTTAGGACAGGGGGCAAACTACGAGCAGTTCGTC. It specifies CASSLGQGANYEQFV.

This clonotype was counted at least ten times. The CDR3 is CASSLRVRASLGEQYF. The CDR3 nucleotides read TGTGCCAGCAGCCTGCGCGTCAGGGCGTCCCTGGGGGAGCAGTACTTC. The chain links TRBV11-1 to TRBJ2-7, with a possible D match to TRBD1 (5 bases). CDR1 is SGHAT and CDR2 is FQDESV in the germline V gene (reference sequence). The ends were cut back, 5 bases at V and 7 bases at J, with 24 bases in the middle. The CDR3 is 16 residues long.

This clonotype was detected only once. This sequence joins TRBV29-1 and TRBJ1-2; D call uncertain. This CDR3 is 13 amino acids long. Per germline, CDR1 SQVTM and CDR2 ANQGSEA. DNA for the CDR3: TGCAACGTCAAGGTGAACACGCCCTATGGCTACACCTTC. It encodes CNVKVNTPYGYTF.

As to this clonotype: A junction end diverges from the germline sequence, so it may reflect a read error. The chain employs TRBV11-2 and TRBJ2-2, with D tentatively TRBD2 (6 bases). The CDR3 has 15 amino acids. The germline V gene encodes CDR1 SGHAT and CDR2 FQNNGV. The CDR3 spells CASSIAGSNTEELFF. DNA for the CDR3: TGCGCCAGCAGCATTGCGGGATCGAACACCGAGGAGCTGTTTTTT.

This clonotype was detected ten times or more. The chain combines TRBV29-1 with TRBJ2-3; a possible D gene is TRBD2 (6 bases). Germline V CDR1 and CDR2: SQVTM, ANQGSEA. Trimming stripped 7 bases from V and 1 base from J, with 15 bases between. The CDR3 runs to 14 residues. The CDR3 nucleotides read TGCAGCGCTACCGGGACTCCCGGCACAGATACGCAGTATTTT. It encodes CSATGTPGTDTQYF.

The rearrangement links TRBV6-5 to TRBJ1-3; 7 bases match TRBD1. Unmatched junction bases numbered 5, after V lost 6 bases and J lost 0 bases. The CDR3 consists of 15 residues. Germline loops: CDR1 MNHEY, CDR2 SVGAGI. CDR3 sequence: CASSRQGSSGNTIYF. CDR3 DNA: TGTGCCAGCAGCAGACAGGGTTCCTCTGGAAACACCATATATTTT.

This clonotype appeared a few times. CDR3 nucleotides: TGTGCCAGCAGACGGTCGACCGGGCCTCAGTACTTC. Its translation is CASRRSTGPQYF. The chain employs TRBV5-6 and TRBJ2-4; D is unresolved. CDR1 is SGHDT and CDR2 is YYEEEE in the germline V gene. The CDR3 is 12 residues long. Trimming shortened V by 5 bases and J by 12 bases, and 15 bases separated the two germline ends.

As concerns this clonotype: The conserved phenylalanine or tryptophan is not found at the CDR3 terminus, so this likely reflects a read error. The DNA is omitted, as the CDR3 cannot be located on it reliably, and the CDR3 follows TCRdb's listing. The rearrangement uses TRBV10-3 and TRBJ2-7; the table names TRBD2, a call not compared with the DNA. Germline CDR1 is ENHRY and CDR2 is SYGVKD. Counting both end residues, the CDR3 totals 19 amino acids. CDR3 region: CAITKRSGLAGGFSYEQHL.

Worth noting for this clonotype: At one boundary the junction diverges from the germline segment, which might be a read error. The chain is built from TRBV12-3 or TRBV12-4 and TRBJ2-1; 10 positions match TRBD2. The CDR3 sequence is 14 residues long. The CDR3 DNA is TGTGCCAGCAGCAAGCGGGAGGGGAGAGATGAACAGTTCTTC. Translating gives CASSKREGRDEQFF.

As to this clonotype: A much larger clone lies one base from this, so it may be a read error. The missing conserved phenylalanine or tryptophan at the end of this CDR3 makes a read error likely. This chain connects TRBV11-2 to TRBJ2-6; D may match TRBD1 or TRBD2 (5 bases each). CDR1 is SGHAT and CDR2 is FQNNGV in the germline V gene. This CDR3 comprises 21 residues. The CDR3 is CASSMGRDSGISLSGANLLTS. Here the CDR3 DNA reads TGTGCCAGCAGCATGGGGAGAGACAGTGGCATTTCCCTCTCTGGGGCCAACCTCCTGACTTCC.

With respect to this clonotype: Its ends do not fully match the called genes, so a read error is possible. DNA of the CDR3: TGTGCCAGCACCCAAGCACGGGGCGGCCAAGGGACCCAGTATTTC. It translates to CASTQARGGQGTQYF. This sequence joins TRBV6-2 or TRBV6-3 and TRBJ2-5; D tentatively reads TRBD1 or TRBD2 (5 bases each). The CDR3 length is 15 residues. The germline gives CDR1 MNHEY, CDR2 SVGEGT.

On this clonotype itself: Germline is not matched at one junction end, which may reflect a read error. CDR3 bases: TGCGCCAGCACCCAAACACCTGGCGGGGGGAATGAGACCCAGTACTTC. Its translation is CASTQTPGGGNETQYF. The V gene is TRBV11-2, the J gene TRBJ2-5, with 8 positions matching TRBD2. Germline V gene lookup returns CDR1 SGHAT and CDR2 FQNNGV. This CDR3 is built from 16 residues.

Notes on this clonotype: Sequence at one end of the junction differs from germline and may be a read error. V and J are TRBV6-5 and TRBJ1-2, with a tentative D call TRBD1 (5 bases). The V gene's germline CDR1 is MNHEY and CDR2 SVGAGI. The CDR3 length is 16 residues. CDR3 sequence reads: CASSSGAGVVSYGYTF. The CDR3 DNA follows: TGTGCCAGCAGTTCCGGGGCCGGAGTCGTTAGCTATGGCTACACTTTC.